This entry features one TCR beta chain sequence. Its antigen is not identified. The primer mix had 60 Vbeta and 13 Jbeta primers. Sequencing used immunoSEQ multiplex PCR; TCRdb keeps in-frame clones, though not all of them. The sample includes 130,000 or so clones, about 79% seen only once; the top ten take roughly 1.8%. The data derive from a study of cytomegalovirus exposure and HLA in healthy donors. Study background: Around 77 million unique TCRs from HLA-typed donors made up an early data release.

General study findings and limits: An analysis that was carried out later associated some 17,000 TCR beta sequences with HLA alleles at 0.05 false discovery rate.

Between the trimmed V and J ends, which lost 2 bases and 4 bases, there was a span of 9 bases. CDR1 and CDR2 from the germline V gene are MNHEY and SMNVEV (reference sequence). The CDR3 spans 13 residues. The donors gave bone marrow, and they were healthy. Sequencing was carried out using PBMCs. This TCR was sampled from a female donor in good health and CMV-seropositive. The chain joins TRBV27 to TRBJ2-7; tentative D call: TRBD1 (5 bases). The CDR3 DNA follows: TGTGCCAGCAGTTTAGGGGCAATATACGAGCAGTACTTC. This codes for CASSLGAIYEQYF.